Following are 3 T cell receptor beta chains from one sample sequenced in a study of blood T cell repertoires in COVID-19. TCRdb's copy holds only in-frame clones and misses some; the assay was immunoSEQ multiplex PCR. In the table there are around 290,000 clones, 75% to 90% of which are singletons. Sample: peripheral blood. Receptor source: a woman in her seventies with COVID-19, enrolled during active disease.

The gene calls are TRBV18 and TRBJ1-2, with D possibly TRBD1 on 5 matching bases. CDR1 and CDR2 from the germline V gene are KGHSH and LQKENI. V lost 3 bases and J lost 4, with 15 bases in between. The CDR3 length is 15 residues. The CDR3 region is CASSPLQDTLYGYTF. For the CDR3, the DNA is TGTGCCAGCTCACCTTTACAGGATACACTCTATGGCTACACCTTC.

CDR3 coding DNA: TGTGCCAGCAGCTTACAGGGCCAAGAGACCCAGTACTTC. The encoded protein is CASSLQGQETQYF. The chain has TRBV5-6 and TRBJ2-5; a weak D match, TRBD1 (6 bases). With 2 bases removed from V and 1 base from J, the gap between germline ends came to 6 bases. CDR3 length equals 13 residues. Germline CDR1 is SGHDT and CDR2 is YYEEEE.

The chain recombines TRBV24-1 with TRBJ2-2; D may be TRBD1 (6 bases). The CDR3 has 15 residues. Germline lookup yields CDR1 KGHDR and CDR2 SFDVKD. V was clipped by 10 bases and J by 5 bases, with 19 bases between them. The CDR3 DNA follows: TGTGCCACTCGATCGACGACAGGCCTTACCGGGGAGCTGTTTTTT. Translation gives CATRSTTGLTGELFF.